Each of the 12 T cell receptor beta chains below was sequenced from the same sample in a study of T and B cells in COVID-19 patients. TRB rearrangements were amplified by multiplex PCR with BIOMED2 TRB-A/B primers. TCRdb re-analysed the multiplex PCR reads in MiXCR, keeping a single row per CDR3 protein. The sample has about 8,200 distinct CDR3 sequences, around 40% seen once. TRB was amplified from about 240-490 ng of blood genomic DNA. The specimen was blood. These receptor sequences come from a human donor who had recovered from COVID-19.

This clonotype has more than one count but fewer than ten. The chain uses TRBV19 and TRBJ2-1, with 11 nucleotides matching TRBD2. The ends lost 3 bases at V and 5 bases at J; junction bases unmatched: 9. Germline CDR1 and CDR2: LNHDA and SQIVND (reference sequence). This CDR3 has 17 amino acids. The DNA of the CDR3 is TGTGCCAGTAGTATTCCCGGGACTAGCGGTATACACAATGAGCAGTTCTTC. Its protein product is CASSIPGTSGIHNEQFF.

The chain is built from TRBV24-1 and TRBJ2-5; D is uncertain. The germline CDR1 and CDR2 sequences are KGHDR and SFDVKD. This CDR3 comprises 13 residues. Deletions cut 5 bases from V and 2 bases from J, with 8 bases between. The CDR3 region has the DNA TGTGCCACCAGTGGCGTAAAGCAAGAGACCCAGTACTTC. It specifies CATSGVKQETQYF.

In this sample, this clonotype turned up a few times. The chain recombines TRBV30 with TRBJ2-7; D remains unclear. Per the germline V gene, CDR1 is GTSNPN and CDR2 is SVGIG (reference sequence). The CDR3 length is 13 residues. V was shortened by 0 bases and J by 3 bases, with 9 bases between the two germline ends. In nucleotides, the CDR3 is TGTGCCTGGAGTGTGGGCGACAACTACGAGCAGTACTTC. As protein: CAWSVGDNYEQYF. The whole variable domain, filled in from reference TRBV30 and TRBJ2-7, reads SQTIHQWPATLVQPVGSPLSLECTVEGTSNPNLYWYRQAAGRGLQLLFYSVGIGQISSEVPQNLSASRPQDRQFILSSKKLLLSDSGFYLCAWSVGDNYEQYFGPGTRLTVT.

This clonotype was seen a handful of times. The chain has TRBV19 and TRBJ1-1; 7 nucleotides line up with TRBD1. This CDR3 has 16 residues. Germline V gene sequence: CDR1 LNHDA, CDR2 SQIVND (reference sequence). V was clipped by 5 bases and J by 3 bases; unmatched bases: 12. As DNA, the CDR3 is TGTGCCAGTAGTGGGGGACGAGACAGGGAGTACACTGAAGCTTTCTTT. The encoded protein is CASSGGRDREYTEAFF. Together with reference TRBV19 and TRBJ1-1, the CDR3 gives the full variable domain: DGGITQSPKYLFRKEGQNVTLSCEQNLNHDAMYWYRQDPGQGLRLIYYSQIVNDFQKGDIAEGYSVSREKKESFPLTVTSAQKNPTAFYLCASSGGRDREYTEAFFGQGTRLTVV.

The rearrangement uses TRBV29-1 and TRBJ1-2, with 8 bases matching TRBD1. This CDR3 region has 18 residues. The junction had 25 bases not matched to a gene; V was cut back by 7 bases and J by 6 bases. The germline gives CDR1 SQVTM, CDR2 ANQGSEA. The CDR3 bases are TGCAGCGCTGGCCCCCTAGATTGGACAGGGTCGAATGCGAATGGCTACACCTTC. Translating gives CSAGPLDWTGSNANGYTF.

The chain recombines TRBV5-4 with TRBJ2-1; the match to TRBD1 covers 10 bases. This CDR3 contains 15 residues. V gave up 4 bases and J gave up 8 bases; unmatched junction bases: 9. CDR1 and CDR2 (germline): SGHNT, YYREEE (reference sequence). The CDR3 here is CASSVPGQGRDEQFF. DNA for the CDR3: TGTGCCAGCAGCGTACCGGGACAGGGGAGGGATGAGCAGTTCTTC. The whole variable domain, filled in from reference TRBV5-4 and TRBJ2-1, reads ETGVTQSPTHLIKTRGQQVTLRCSSQSGHNTVSWYQQALGQGPQFIFQYYREEENGRGNFPPRFSGLQFPNYSSELNVNALELDDSALYLCASSVPGQGRDEQFFGPGTRLTVL.

The chain recombines TRBV15 with TRBJ2-2; unclear D gene. The length of the CDR3 is 13 residues. V lost 1 base and J 3 bases, leaving 3 bases between the germline ends. The germline V gene has CDR1 LNHNV and CDR2 YYDKDF (reference sequence). The CDR3 loop reads CATSRVDTGELFF. The CDR3 DNA follows: TGTGCCACCAGCAGAGTTGACACCGGGGAGCTGTTTTTT.

In this sample, this clonotype turned up a few times. The V gene is TRBV6-2 or TRBV6-3, the J gene TRBJ2-2; 7 nucleotides line up with TRBD1. Germline V gene data show CDR1 as MNHEY and CDR2 as SVGEGT. CDR3 length: 15 amino acids. J was trimmed by 6 bases and V by 6 bases; bases with no gene match: 10. The CDR3 reads CASRTTGEGPGELFF. CDR3 nucleotide sequence: TGTGCCAGCAGGACTACAGGGGAAGGCCCCGGGGAGCTGTTTTTT.

By share, this clonotype ranks as medium-sized. This chain joins TRBV19 and TRBJ2-6; possible D gene TRBD2, 6 bases. The CDR3 spans 15 residues. Between the trimmed V and J ends, which lost 6 bases and 1 base, there was a span of 10 bases. The germline V gene encodes CDR1 LNHDA and CDR2 SQIVND (reference sequence). The CDR3 nucleotides are TGTGCCAGTAGATGGAGGGCGTCTGGGGCCAACGTCCTGACTTTC. It codes for CASRWRASGANVLTF.

This clonotype is deemed medium-sized. The V gene is TRBV19, the J gene TRBJ2-3; D perhaps matches TRBD2 (6 bases). V gave up 10 bases and J gave up 0 bases, with 11 bases separating them. Germline-derived CDR1 and CDR2 are LNHDA and SQIVND (reference sequence). This CDR3 has 13 amino acids. The CDR3 DNA sequence: TGTGCCACCGGGGGATCCAGCACAGATACGCAGTATTTT. It codes for CATGGSSTDTQYF.

This chain links TRBV19 with TRBJ1-5; TRBD1 agrees at 9 bases. V lost 5 bases, J lost 6 bases, and 8 bases stayed unmatched. The CDR3 extends over 15 amino acids. Per the germline V gene, CDR1 is LNHDA and CDR2 is SQIVND (reference sequence). The DNA of the CDR3 is TGTGCCAGTAGTCTCGACAGGGGGGTACGTCAGCCCCAGCATTTT. Encoded protein: CASSLDRGVRQPQHF.

V and J are TRBV14 and TRBJ1-6; TRBD1 matches at 7 bases. Looked up from germline, CDR1 is SGHDN and CDR2 is FVKESK. With 1 base clipped from V and 5 bases from J, the junction kept 2 bases outside the gene matches. The CDR3 loop spans 15 amino acids. The CDR3 reads CASSQARGNNSPLHF. The DNA for the CDR3 is TGTGCCAGCAGCCAAGCCAGGGGGAATAATTCACCCCTCCACTTT.